The 8 T cell receptor beta chains below all came from one sample that was sequenced in a study of blood T cell repertoires in COVID-19. TCRdb's table, derived via immunoSEQ multiplex PCR, lists solely in-frame clones and lacks some. The table shows about 270,000 clones, with roughly nine tenths occurring only once. The sequenced sample consisted of peripheral blood. The origin of the receptors is a woman younger than 45 with COVID-19, enrolled during active disease.

The V gene is TRBV20-1, the J gene TRBJ2-2; 7 nucleotides align to TRBD2. Germline CDR1 and CDR2: DFQATT and SNEGSKA (reference sequence). The V and J ends lost 3 bases and 0 bases, in that order; junction bases with no gene match: 10. The CDR3 is 17 residues long. DNA of the CDR3: TGCAGTGCTAGTTTATGGCGCGGGGGTCCGAACACCGGGGAGCTGTTTTTT. It specifies CSASLWRGGPNTGELFF.

The chain recombines TRBV18 with TRBJ2-5, with a weak D call TRBD2 (6 bases). CDR3 length: 16 residues. Trimming cost V 4 bases and J 2 bases, with 17 bases left between them. Germline values: CDR1 KGHSH, CDR2 LQKENI. The CDR3 here is CASSRTTGVGQETQYF. In DNA, the CDR3 is TGTGCCAGCTCACGGACTACGGGGGTAGGGCAAGAGACCCAGTACTTC.

The rearrangement uses TRBV7-6 and TRBJ2-2; TRBD1 might be the D (5 bases). CDR1 and CDR2 from the germline V gene are SGHVS and FNYEAQ. The ends were cut back, 3 bases at V and 6 bases at J, with 17 bases in the middle. This CDR3 is 16 amino acids long. CDR3 in DNA: TGTGCCAGCAGCTTTGGACGGACAAGGTTTGCCGGGGAGCTGTTTTTT. This translates into CASSFGRTRFAGELFF.

J is TRBJ1-4 and V is TRBV2, with D tentatively TRBD1 (5 bases). V was cut by 5 bases and J by 4 bases, with 14 bases left in between. The germline gives CDR1 SNHLY, CDR2 FYNNEI. This CDR3 has 15 amino acids. CDR3 bases: TGTGCCAGCAGTCCTTTAGGGGATAATAATGAAAAACTGTTTTTT. Protein product: CASSPLGDNNEKLFF.

The chain carries TRBV3-1 (or the pseudogene TRBV3-2) and TRBJ2-3; D is perhaps TRBD1 (5 bases). V was cut by 1 base and J by 2 bases, with 13 bases left in between. Per the germline V gene, CDR1 is LGHDT and CDR2 is YNNKEL (reference sequence). CDR3 length: 16 residues. This CDR3 reads CASSQAGALNTDTQYF. As DNA, the CDR3 is TGTGCCAGCAGCCAAGCTGGGGCCCTGAACACAGATACGCAGTATTTT.

The V and J genes are TRBV28 and TRBJ2-3; 9 bases agree with TRBD2. Germline V gene sequence: CDR1 MDHEN, CDR2 SYDVKM. The CDR3 is made up of 16 amino acids. Trimming cost V 4 bases and J 2 bases; bases outside gene matches: 7. DNA of the CDR3: TGTGCCAGCAGTTCCCCGGGACTAGCCCTCACAGATACGCAGTATTTT. It encodes CASSSPGLALTDTQYF.

The chain uses TRBV3-1 (or the pseudogene TRBV3-2) and TRBJ2-1; the match to TRBD2 covers 12 bases. The CDR3 is 18 amino acids. Germline CDR1 and CDR2: LGHDT and YNNKEL (reference sequence). J gave up 0 bases and V 1 base, and 4 bases lay outside the gene matches. The CDR3 protein is CASSQASGGGSSYNEQFF. As DNA, the CDR3 is TGTGCCAGCAGCCAAGCTAGCGGGGGGGGCAGCTCCTACAATGAGCAGTTCTTC.

J is TRBJ2-1 and V is TRBV7-9; no clear D. V was trimmed by 7 bases and J by 9 bases, leaving 13 bases between them. The CDR3 contains 12 residues. Germline V gene lookup returns CDR1 SEHNR and CDR2 FQNEAQ (reference sequence). This CDR3 is CASNLNSLEQFF. The CDR3 DNA reads as TGTGCCAGCAACCTAAATAGTCTTGAGCAGTTCTTC.